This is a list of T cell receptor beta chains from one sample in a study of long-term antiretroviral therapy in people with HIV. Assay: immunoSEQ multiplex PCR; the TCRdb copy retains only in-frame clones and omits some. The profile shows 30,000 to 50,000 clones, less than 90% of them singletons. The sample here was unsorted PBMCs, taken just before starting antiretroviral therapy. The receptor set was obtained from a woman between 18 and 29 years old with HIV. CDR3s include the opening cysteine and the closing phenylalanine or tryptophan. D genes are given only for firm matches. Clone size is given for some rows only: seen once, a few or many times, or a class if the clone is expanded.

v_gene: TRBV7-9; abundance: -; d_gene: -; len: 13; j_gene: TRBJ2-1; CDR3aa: CASSEDSRNEQFF; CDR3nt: TGTGCCAGCAGCGAGGACAGCCGTAATGAGCAGTTCTTC
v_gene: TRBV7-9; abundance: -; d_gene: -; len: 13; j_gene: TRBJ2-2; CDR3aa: CASSLKITGELFF; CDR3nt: TGTGCCAGCAGCTTGAAGATCACCGGGGAGCTGTTTTTT
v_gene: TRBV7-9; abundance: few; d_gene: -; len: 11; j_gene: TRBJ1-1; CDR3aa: CASGEGPEAFF; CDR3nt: TGTGCCAGCGGGGAGGGCCCTGAAGCTTTCTTT
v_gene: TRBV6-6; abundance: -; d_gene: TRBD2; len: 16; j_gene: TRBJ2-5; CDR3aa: CASSYPRLAGQETQYF; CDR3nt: TGTGCCAGCAGTTACCCCCGGCTAGCGGGACAAGAGACCCAGTACTTC
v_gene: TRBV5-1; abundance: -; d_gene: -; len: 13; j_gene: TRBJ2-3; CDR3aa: CASRGTSPDTQYF; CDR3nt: TGCGCCAGCCGGGGAACTAGCCCAGATACGCAGTATTTT
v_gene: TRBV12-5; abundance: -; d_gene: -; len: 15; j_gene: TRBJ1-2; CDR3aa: CASGLSGQALYGYTF; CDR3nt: TGTGCTAGTGGTTTGAGCGGCCAGGCACTCTATGGCTACACCTTC
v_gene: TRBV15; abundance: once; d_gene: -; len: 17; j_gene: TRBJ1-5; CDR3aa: CATSSASGIRSNQPQHF; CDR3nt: TGTGCCACCAGCAGCGCGTCAGGGATTAGGAGCAATCAGCCCCAGCATTTT
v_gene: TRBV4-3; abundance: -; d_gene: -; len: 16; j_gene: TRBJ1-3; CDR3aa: CASSQEMGLSGNTIYF; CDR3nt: TGCGCCAGCAGCCAAGAGATGGGGCTCTCAGGAAACACCATATATTTT
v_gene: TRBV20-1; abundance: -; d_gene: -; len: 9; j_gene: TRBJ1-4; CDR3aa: CSARDREAF; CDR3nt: TGCAGTGCTAGAGATCGGGAGGCTTTT
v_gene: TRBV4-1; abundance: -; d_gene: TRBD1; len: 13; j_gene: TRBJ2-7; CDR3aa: CASSPDRDYEQYF; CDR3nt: TGCGCCAGCAGCCCAGACAGGGACTACGAGCAGTACTTC
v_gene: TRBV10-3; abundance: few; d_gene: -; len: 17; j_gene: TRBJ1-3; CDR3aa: CATRLGVAGRYGNTIYF; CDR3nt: TGTGCCACCAGGTTGGGAGTTGCAGGGAGGTATGGAAACACCATATATTTT
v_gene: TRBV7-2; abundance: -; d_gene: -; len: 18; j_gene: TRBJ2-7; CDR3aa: CASSPRAPWSSLTYEQYF; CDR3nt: TGTGCCAGCAGCCCCCGGGCCCCATGGTCTAGCTTAACCTACGAGCAGTACTTC
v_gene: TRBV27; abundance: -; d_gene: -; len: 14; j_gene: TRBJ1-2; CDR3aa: CASSLFPEGRGYTF; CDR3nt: TGTGCCAGCAGCCTTTTCCCGGAGGGGCGAGGCTACACCTTC
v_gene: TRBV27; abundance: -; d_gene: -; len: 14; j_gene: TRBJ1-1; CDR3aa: CASSLPGALAEAFF; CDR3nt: TGTGCCAGCAGTTTACCGGGGGCGCTCGCTGAAGCTTTCTTT
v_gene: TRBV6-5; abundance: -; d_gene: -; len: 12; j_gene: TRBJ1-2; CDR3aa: CASRGLAGGYTF; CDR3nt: TGTGCCAGCAGAGGCCTGGCTGGTGGCTACACCTTC